This is a list of T cell receptor beta chains from one sample in a study of T cells in Graves' hyperthyroidism and ophthalmopathy. TCRdb re-called the multiplex PCR reads through MiXCR, storing one row per CDR3 protein. The table has about 160,000 distinct CDR3 sequences, 9.4% seen once; the top ten hold approximately 20%. The sequenced material came from blood. The source of these receptors is a woman younger than 30 with Graves' hyperthyroidism that later progressed to Graves' ophthalmopathy. CDR3s include the opening cysteine and the closing phenylalanine or tryptophan.

TRBJ2-4 TRBV11-2 CASSLDVSGGIQYF
TRBJ1-5 TRBV19 CASSIEAVHQPQHF
TRBJ1-1 TRBV11-2 CASSLYNTEAFF
TRBJ1-1 TRBV30 CAWNPAENTEAFF
TRBJ2-1 TRBV30 CAWSVLAGGPSEQFF
TRBJ2-5 TRBV30 CAWKLGIGGETQYF
TRBJ1-5 TRBV6-1 CASSVRGPSNQPQHF
TRBJ1-5 TRBV4-1 CASSQVTGREPQHF
TRBJ2-7 TRBV11-2 CASRRLADEQYF
TRBJ2-3 TRBV20-1 CSALLAFTDTQYF
TRBJ2-2 TRBV6-4 CASSDATGSGELFF
TRBJ1-1 TRBV6-5 CASSYGRHDNTEAFF
TRBJ2-3 TRBV5-5 CASSALDTDTQYF
TRBJ1-4 TRBV20-1 CSARATGFGNEKLFF
TRBJ2-1 TRBV5-4 CASSLFPSGNSYNEQFF
TRBJ2-3 TRBV20-1 CSARAPLTDTQYF
TRBJ1-6 TRBV7-8 CASSLKQGDGSPLHF
TRBJ1-1 TRBV2 CASKYLWNTEAFF
TRBJ2-7 TRBV5-5 CASSAGASPTHEQYF
TRBJ2-3 TRBV5-1 CASSTGTSGYTDTQYF
TRBJ1-2 TRBV6-1 CASSLGTGEGYTF
TRBJ1-2 TRBV11-2 CASSLAWGASYGYTF
TRBJ2-2 TRBV18 CASSPPFAGPNTGELFF
TRBJ1-6 TRBV7-9 CASSPSGNSPLHF
TRBJ2-7 TRBV29-1 CSVGLETISYEQYF
TRBJ2-1 TRBV6-1 CASSVYGREENEQFF
TRBJ2-7 TRBV20-1 CSAREGLGEQYF
TRBJ2-1 TRBV6-6 CASSYSRRAYNEQFF
TRBJ1-5 TRBV15 CATSRDVGRVGEPQHF
TRBJ2-1 TRBV7-2 CASSLVWGEQFF
TRBJ2-7 TRBV4-1 CASSQGSIQSSYEQYF
TRBJ1-5 TRBV2 CASSEDGGQPQHF
TRBJ2-7 TRBV20-1 CSARDEPGSYEQYF
TRBJ1-2 TRBV3-1 CASSQAGDGYTF
TRBJ1-2 TRBV18 CASSPTQGEQGYGYTF
TRBJ1-4 TRBV11-2 CASSPEKGGREKLFF
TRBJ2-7 TRBV20-1 CSARDLGSYEQYF
TRBJ1-1 TRBV10-3 CAIQGNTEAFF
TRBJ2-1 TRBV7-9 CASSSTSGRVYNEQFF
TRBJ2-1 TRBV15 CATGTLDNEQFF
TRBJ2-2 TRBV6-1 CASRAGTGGLGNTGELFF
TRBJ2-7 TRBV10-3 CAIRQGADYEQYF
TRBJ2-1 TRBV3-1 CASSQFSGAAGGEQFF
TRBJ1-4 TRBV20-1 CSASFLQTNEKLFF
TRBJ2-7 TRBV18 CASSPAFPDRSNSYEQYF
TRBJ1-2 TRBV28 CACIGERGYGYTF
TRBJ2-5 TRBV14 CASSQNPSVGETQYF
TRBJ2-3 TRBV24-1 CATSETGTSGGADTQYF
TRBJ1-1 TRBV7-3 CASSEDRGIHTEAFF
TRBJ2-7 TRBV7-9 CASNSATGPTYEQYF
TRBJ2-7 TRBV5-5 CASSPPVRGSHYEQYF
TRBJ1-2 TRBV13 CASSISGEGYGYTF
TRBJ2-7 TRBV5-1 CASSLQGVGYEQYF
TRBJ2-1 TRBV6-1 CASSETLAGPYNEQFF
TRBJ1-3 TRBV9 CASSVGPPDSGNTIYF
TRBJ2-1 TRBV7-9 CASSLGWLAGVNEQFF
TRBJ2-1 TRBV5-6 CASSLGSLSSYNEQFF
TRBJ2-1 TRBV7-2 CASSLYSDEQFF